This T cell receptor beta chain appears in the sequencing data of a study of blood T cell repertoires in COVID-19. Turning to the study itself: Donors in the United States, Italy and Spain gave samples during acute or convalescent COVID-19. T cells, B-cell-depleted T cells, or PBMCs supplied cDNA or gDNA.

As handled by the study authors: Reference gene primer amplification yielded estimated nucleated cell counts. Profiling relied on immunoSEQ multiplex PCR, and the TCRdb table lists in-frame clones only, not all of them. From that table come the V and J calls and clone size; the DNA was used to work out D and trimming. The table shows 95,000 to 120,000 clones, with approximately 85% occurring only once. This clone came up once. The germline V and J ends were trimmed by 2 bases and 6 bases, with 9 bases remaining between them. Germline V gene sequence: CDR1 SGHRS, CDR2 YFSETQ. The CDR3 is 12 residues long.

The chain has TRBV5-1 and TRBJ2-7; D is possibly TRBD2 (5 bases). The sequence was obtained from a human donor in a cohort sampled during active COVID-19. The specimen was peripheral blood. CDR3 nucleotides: TGCGCCAGCAGCTTATGGGGAGCCGAGCAGTACTTC. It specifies CASSLWGAEQYF.